The 19 T cell receptor beta chains below were found in one sample sequenced in a study of CD8 T cells in Susac syndrome. Random hexamers were used to reverse transcribe an amount of about 0.45 to 1 ug RNA. One entry per CDR3 protein results from TCRdb running MiXCR on the immunoSEQ multiplex PCR reads. The sample contains hundreds of thousands of distinct CDR3 sequences, about 96% of which appear only once. Sample: CD4+ T cells from PBMCs. All receptors come from a human donor with Susac syndrome.

V and J are TRBV20-1 and TRBJ2-3, with no clear D. The CDR3 runs to 10 residues. Germline V gene data show CDR1 as DFQATT and CDR2 as SNEGSKA (reference sequence). With 3 bases removed from V and 8 bases from J, the gap between germline ends came to 6 bases. CDR3 sequence reads: CSASIVTQYF. The CDR3 region has the DNA TGCAGTGCTAGTATAGTTACGCAGTATTTT.

This chain uses TRBV29-1 with TRBJ2-1; 10 positions match TRBD2. Germline CDR1 and CDR2: SQVTM and ANQGSEA. The CDR3 has 15 amino acids. The junction had 6 bases not matched to a gene; V was cut back by 5 bases and J by 2 bases. The DNA of the CDR3 is TGCAGCGTTAGGGTCAGCGGGAGGGCCTACAATGAGCAGTTCTTC. Encoded protein: CSVRVSGRAYNEQFF.

The genes are TRBV10-3 and TRBJ2-1; 9 bases align to TRBD1. V lost 2 bases to trimming and J lost 10 bases; unmatched junction nucleotides: 3. The CDR3 is 13 residues long. The germline V gene encodes CDR1 ENHRY and CDR2 SYGVKD. The CDR3 here is CAISEGGTGEQFF. The DNA of the CDR3 is TGTGCCATCAGTGAGGGAGGGACAGGGGAGCAGTTCTTC.

V gene TRBV30 combines with J gene TRBJ2-3; 8 bases agree with TRBD1. Per the germline V gene, CDR1 is GTSNPN and CDR2 is SVGIG (reference sequence). There are 14 residues in the CDR3. The J segment lost 0 bases and the V segment lost 7 bases, leaving 6 bases of the junction unmatched. CDR3 loop: CALRQGSSTDTQYF. The CDR3 coding sequence is TGTGCCTTAAGACAGGGGTCTAGCACAGATACGCAGTATTTT. The full variable domain, rest sourced from reference TRBV30 and TRBJ2-3, is SQTIHQWPATLVQPVGSPLSLECTVEGTSNPNLYWYRQAAGRGLQLLFYSVGIGQISSEVPQNLSASRPQDRQFILSSKKLLLSDSGFYLCALRQGSSTDTQYFGPGTRLTVL.

This clonotype occurred once. This chain connects TRBV20-1 to TRBJ2-7; no clear D. V lost 1 base to trimming and J lost 6 bases, with 7 bases between them. Germline V CDR1 and CDR2: DFQATT, SNEGSKA (reference sequence). The CDR3 totals 11 residues. The CDR3 protein is CSARGVPEQYF. CDR3 DNA: TGCAGTGCTAGAGGGGTCCCCGAGCAGTACTTC.

This chain joins TRBV4-1 and TRBJ1-1, with D possibly matching TRBD1 (5 bases). Germline CDR1 MGHRA, CDR2 YSYEKL. CDR3 length equals 15 residues. V gave up 1 base and J gave up 1 base, with 10 bases separating them. The DNA for the CDR3 is TGCGCCAGCAGCCAAGTGTCAGGGAAGAACACTGAAGCTTTCTTT. Encoded protein: CASSQVSGKNTEAFF.

V gene TRBV7-3 combines with J gene TRBJ2-1; 15 positions match TRBD2. Germline values: CDR1 SGHTA, CDR2 FQGTGA. This CDR3 is 17 amino acids long. Trimming cost V 2 bases and J 8 bases; bases outside gene matches: 7. CDR3 amino acids: CASSLRGTSGRSDEQFF. The DNA of the CDR3 is TGTGCCAGCAGCTTACGCGGGACTAGCGGGAGGAGTGATGAGCAGTTCTTC.

The CDR3 is CASRHRFGNEQYF. As DNA, the CDR3 is TGTGCCAGCAGGCACCGCTTCGGAAACGAGCAGTACTTC. The chain employs TRBV6-5 and TRBJ2-7, with no clear D. Deletions cut 6 bases from V and 5 bases from J, with 14 bases between. This CDR3 has 13 amino acids. CDR1 and CDR2 from the germline V gene are MNHEY and SVGAGI.

The chain employs TRBV24-1 and TRBJ2-3, with a tentative D call TRBD1 (7 bases). V shed 4 bases and J shed 6 bases, with 22 bases lying between them. In germline, CDR1 is KGHDR, CDR2 SFDVKD. The CDR3 contains 17 residues. The CDR3 DNA is TGTGCCACCAGTGACCCCGCGGGACAGTGGGGGGTGGATACGCAGTATTTT. This sequence encodes CATSDPAGQWGVDTQYF.

The J gene is TRBJ2-5, the V gene TRBV3-1, with D maybe TRBD2 (6 bases). In germline, CDR1 is LGHDT, CDR2 YNNKEL (reference sequence). The V gene lost 3 bases and the J gene lost 5 bases, with 10 bases spanning the gap. CDR3 length: 13 amino acids. CDR3 amino acids: CASSHTSQETQYF. The CDR3 DNA sequence: TGTGCCAGCAGCCATACTAGCCAGGAGACCCAGTACTTC.

The table lists this clonotype with a few counts. This chain connects TRBV29-1 to TRBJ2-5; 8 bases are shared with TRBD1. V was clipped by 2 bases and J by 4 bases; unmatched bases: 0. There are 12 residues in the CDR3. Germline CDR1 reads SQVTM; CDR2 reads ANQGSEA. CDR3 nucleotide sequence: TGCAGCGTTGAACAGGGGGCAGAGACCCAGTACTTC. It yields the protein CSVEQGAETQYF.

V gene TRBV24-1 combines with J gene TRBJ2-5; 7 nucleotides agree with TRBD1. Trimming cost V 3 bases and J 0 bases; bases outside gene matches: 15. This CDR3 has 19 residues. Germline lookup yields CDR1 KGHDR and CDR2 SFDVKD. CDR3 bases: TGTGCCACCAGTGATCCCCGGACAGGCCTAAAGTCCTACCAAGAGACCCAGTACTTC. Translating it yields CATSDPRTGLKSYQETQYF.

J is TRBJ1-4 and V is TRBV7-9; D is undetermined. Trimming cost V 0 bases and J 7 bases, with 9 bases left between them. This CDR3 is built from 14 residues. Germline CDR1 reads SEHNR; CDR2 reads FQNEAQ (reference sequence). CDR3 in amino acids: CASSLAGGFEKLFF. The CDR3 region has the DNA TGTGCCAGCAGCTTAGCCGGAGGCTTTGAAAAACTGTTTTTT.

The chain has TRBV7-9 and TRBJ2-1, with TRBD2 matching 7 bases. The CDR3 loop spans 15 amino acids. The V gene's germline CDR1 is SEHNR and CDR2 FQNEAQ (reference sequence). The ends lost 1 base at V and 4 bases at J; junction bases unmatched: 4. The CDR3 region is CASSLVLAAYNEQFF. CDR3 nucleotide sequence: TGTGCCAGCAGCTTAGTTCTAGCGGCATACAATGAGCAGTTCTTC.

The chain is built from TRBV30 and TRBJ2-5; tentative D call: TRBD2 (5 bases). Between the trimmed V and J ends, which lost 4 bases and 3 bases, there was a span of 18 bases. Germline CDR1 reads GTSNPN; CDR2 reads SVGIG (reference sequence). This CDR3 region has 15 residues. The CDR3 nucleotides read TGTGCCTGGACTCTAAGCGGAGATTGGGAAGAGACCCAGTACTTC. Protein product: CAWTLSGDWEETQYF.

In its sample, this clonotype was seen a few times. The V gene is TRBV7-6, the J gene TRBJ2-7, with 12 bases matching TRBD2. V was clipped by 6 bases and J by 3 bases; unmatched bases: 3. Germline CDR1 reads SGHVS; CDR2 reads FNYEAQ. This CDR3 has 14 amino acids. DNA of the CDR3: TGTGCCAGCAGTCGGACTAGCGGGATCTACGAGCAGTACTTC. Protein product: CASSRTSGIYEQYF. Complete variable domain (other parts from reference TRBV7-6 and TRBJ2-7): GAGVSQSPRYKVTKRGQDVALRCDPISGHVSLYWYRQALGQGPEFLTYFNYEAQQDKSGLPNDRFSAERPEGSISTLTIQRTEQRDSAMYRCASSRTSGIYEQYFGPGTRLTVT.

J is TRBJ1-5 and V is TRBV2; no firm D call. The CDR3 contains 13 residues. V lost 4 bases and J lost 3, with 7 bases in between. Germline V lookup: CDR1 SNHLY, CDR2 FYNNEI. The CDR3, as DNA: TGTGCCAGCAGTGGGGAGTACAATCAGCCCCAGCATTTT. Protein sequence: CASSGEYNQPQHF.

The V call is TRBV19, the J call TRBJ1-2, with 9 bases matching TRBD1. Germline assignment: CDR1 LNHDA and CDR2 SQIVND (reference sequence). V gave up 9 bases and J gave up 2 bases; unmatched junction bases: 4. There are 13 residues in the CDR3. The CDR3 nucleotides are TGTGCCAGCAAAGGACAGGGGAACTATGGCTACACCTTC. Its translation is CASKGQGNYGYTF.

The V call is TRBV30, the J call TRBJ1-2, with D uncertain. Between the trimmed V and J ends, which lost 0 bases and 4 bases, there was a span of 9 bases. The CDR3 loop spans 13 amino acids. The germline CDR1 and CDR2 sequences are GTSNPN and SVGIG (reference sequence). The DNA of the CDR3 is TGTGCCTGGAGTGTACAACCGAGCTATGGCTACACCTTC. Protein product: CAWSVQPSYGYTF.